The 29 T cell receptor beta chains below come from one sample, sequenced in a study of shared clonotypes between healthy human individuals. Clones were read by immunoSEQ multiplex PCR, and TCRdb kept only the in-frame ones, dropping some. This sample has millions of clones; just over 90% occur once, and the top ten carry around 0.15%. The material sequenced was naive CD4+ T cells sorted from blood. Indicated subset: CD45RA+ positively selected. The receptors derive from a man between 18 and 35 years old in good health.

V gene TRBV6-6 combines with J gene TRBJ2-4; 10 positions match TRBD2. With V trimmed by 2 bases and J by 7 bases, 8 bases remained unmatched. The CDR3 sequence is 16 residues long. CDR1 MNHNY and CDR2 SVGAGI come from the germline V gene (reference sequence). CDR3 in DNA: TGTGCCAGCAGTTACCGTCTAGCGGGAGTTTTGAACATTCAGTACTTC. Protein: CASSYRLAGVLNIQYF.

The V gene is TRBV18, the J gene TRBJ2-5; no firm D call. The germline V gene encodes CDR1 KGHSH and CDR2 LQKENI. The V end was cut by 3 bases, the J end by 2 bases, with 10 bases between. This CDR3 contains 14 residues. The CDR3 region has the DNA TGTGCCAGCTCACCGCAACCCACTCAAGAGACCCAGTACTTC. Its translation: CASSPQPTQETQYF.

V usage is TRBV20-1 and J usage is TRBJ1-2; no definite D call. With 3 bases removed from V and 7 bases from J, the gap between germline ends came to 6 bases. CDR3 length: 10 residues. Germline V lookup: CDR1 DFQATT, CDR2 SNEGSKA (reference sequence). The CDR3 DNA is TGCAGTGCTAGCGACGGTGGCTACACCTTC. It encodes CSASDGGYTF.

The chain links TRBV18 to TRBJ2-6; the match to TRBD2 covers 9 bases. CDR1 KGHSH and CDR2 LQKENI come from the germline V gene. V lost 7 bases to trimming and J lost 0 bases; unmatched junction nucleotides: 7. The CDR3 sequence is 17 residues long. This CDR3 is CASFTGLANSGANVLTF. CDR3 DNA sequence: TGTGCCAGCTTCACGGGACTAGCCAACTCTGGGGCCAACGTCCTGACTTTC. The full variable domain, in which reference TRBV18 and TRBJ2-6 provide the parts outside the CDR3, is NAGVMQNPRHLVRRRGQEARLRCSPMKGHSHVYWYRQLPEEGLKFMVYLQKENIIDESGMPKERFSAEFPKEGPSILRIQQVVRGDSAAYFCASFTGLANSGANVLTFGAGSRLTVL.

The genes are TRBV30 and TRBJ1-3, with D possibly TRBD1 on 5 matching bases. Germline CDR1 reads GTSNPN; CDR2 reads SVGIG (reference sequence). This CDR3 spans 15 amino acids. The germline V and J ends were trimmed by 5 bases and 0 bases, with 14 bases remaining between them. The CDR3 DNA sequence: TGTGCCTGGGCAGTACCAGGGAGCTCTGGAAACACCATATATTTT. Its translation: CAWAVPGSSGNTIYF.

As concerns this clone: Germline and junction disagree at one end, which may indicate a read error. The chain has TRBV7-2 and TRBJ1-3; D remains ambiguous. In germline, CDR1 is SGHTA, CDR2 FQGNSA. This CDR3 spans 13 amino acids. CDR3 DNA: TGTGCCAGCAGCTCAGCCCCAGGACCGGGCCAGAATTTT. Protein sequence: CASSSAPGPGQNF.

This chain links TRBV27 with TRBJ2-7; D is unresolved. V was pared by 3 bases and J by 4 bases, with 10 bases between. Germline CDR1 reads MNHEY; CDR2 reads SMNVEV (reference sequence). CDR3 length equals 13 residues. CDR3 amino acids: CASSFNLGYEQYF. The DNA of the CDR3 is TGTGCCAGCAGTTTTAACCTGGGGTACGAGCAGTACTTC.

The rearrangement links TRBV7-6 to TRBJ2-5, with a tentative D call TRBD2 (6 bases). In germline, CDR1 is SGHVS, CDR2 FNYEAQ. This CDR3 has 17 amino acids. V lost 1 base and J lost 5, with 20 bases in between. Here the CDR3 DNA reads TGTGCCAGCAGCTTAGATAAGGGAGGCCTCCGGGGGGAGACCCAGTACTTC. This sequence encodes CASSLDKGGLRGETQYF.

The genes are TRBV5-1 and TRBJ2-5; 8 bases are a match to TRBD1. The CDR3 contains 18 residues. V shed 1 base and J 3 bases; nucleotides not matched to a gene: 14. Germline V gene data show CDR1 as SGHRS and CDR2 as YFSETQ. CDR3: CASSLRAGGSFREETQYF. The CDR3 DNA reads TGCGCCAGCAGCTTGAGGGCAGGGGGCAGCTTCAGGGAAGAGACCCAGTACTTC.

J is TRBJ2-4 and V is TRBV18; possible D gene TRBD1, 6 bases. The CDR3 has 18 amino acids. CDR1 is KGHSH, CDR2 LQKENI, per germline. Between the trimmed V and J ends, which lost 3 bases and 1 base, there was a span of 19 bases. The CDR3 nucleotides read TGTGCCAGCTCACCTGCTAGTACAGGGATCTCGGCCAAAAACATTCAGTACTTC. Translated: CASSPASTGISAKNIQYF.

This CDR3 reads CASSLDPGLRVEAFF. The CDR3, as DNA: TGTGCCAGCAGCTTAGATCCAGGGCTTAGGGTTGAAGCTTTCTTT. V usage is TRBV7-9 and J usage is TRBJ1-1; D is perhaps TRBD1 (5 bases). This CDR3 contains 15 residues. The germline V and J ends were trimmed by 1 base and 7 bases, with 16 bases remaining between them. Germline CDR1 and CDR2: SEHNR and FQNEAQ (reference sequence).

The chain uses TRBV7-9 and TRBJ2-5; 9 nucleotides agree with TRBD2. The V gene end was trimmed by 9 bases and the J gene end by 2 bases; junction bases not matched to a gene: 7. CDR3 length: 14 residues. Per germline, CDR1 SEHNR and CDR2 FQNEAQ (reference sequence). CDR3 loop: CASNRAGGQETQYF. CDR3 nucleotides: TGTGCCAGTAACCGGGCGGGGGGGCAAGAGACCCAGTACTTC.

The V and J genes are TRBV19 and TRBJ2-7; TRBD1 might be the D (7 bases). In germline, CDR1 is LNHDA, CDR2 SQIVND (reference sequence). Between the trimmed V and J ends, which lost 0 bases and 4 bases, there was a span of 13 bases. The CDR3 spans 15 residues. This CDR3 reads CASSIESRGEYEQYF. CDR3 DNA: TGTGCCAGTAGTATAGAGAGCAGGGGGGAGTACGAGCAGTACTTC.

The J gene is TRBJ2-4, the V gene TRBV11-2; D possibly corresponds to TRBD2 (6 bases). Deletions cut 1 base from V and 6 bases from J, with 10 bases between. This CDR3 spans 14 amino acids. Per the germline V gene, CDR1 is SGHAT and CDR2 is FQNNGV. The CDR3 DNA is TGTGCCAGCAGCTTAGCGGGGGTGCCAAACATTCAGTACTTC. It is translated as CASSLAGVPNIQYF.

The chain employs TRBV2 and TRBJ2-1; maybe TRBD1 (5 bases). V was trimmed by 10 bases and J by 9 bases, leaving 19 bases between them. Germline CDR1 reads SNHLY; CDR2 reads FYNNEI. This CDR3 is built from 13 residues. For the CDR3, the DNA is TGTGCCACAAACTCGGAAGGGGTCGGTGAGCAGTTCTTC. Protein product: CATNSEGVGEQFF.

This clone was counted between two and nine times. The chain carries TRBV2 and TRBJ1-6; D might be TRBD1 (5 bases). With 7 bases removed from V and 7 bases from J, the gap between germline ends came to 17 bases. From germline, CDR1 is SNHLY and CDR2 FYNNEI. The CDR3 has 15 amino acids. The CDR3 spells CASTWGGAGNSPLHF. CDR3 sequence (DNA): TGTGCCAGCACTTGGGGAGGGGCGGGGAATTCACCCCTCCACTTT.

The rearrangement uses TRBV2 and TRBJ2-5; 9 bases agree with TRBD1. The CDR3 consists of 18 residues. Germline CDR1 is SNHLY and CDR2 is FYNNEI. The ends lost 3 bases at V and 5 bases at J; junction bases unmatched: 16. The chain's CDR3 is CASSDLGETGGFRETQYF. For the CDR3, the DNA is TGTGCCAGCAGTGATTTGGGGGAAACAGGGGGCTTCCGGGAGACCCAGTACTTC.

The chain combines TRBV6-5 with TRBJ1-2; 7 nucleotides line up with TRBD1. CDR1 MNHEY and CDR2 SVGAGI come from the germline V gene. The CDR3 has 14 residues. With V trimmed by 8 bases and J by 2 bases, 8 bases remained unmatched. CDR3 residues: CASSIYRGNYGYTF. As DNA, the CDR3 is TGTGCCAGCTCAATATACAGGGGCAACTATGGCTACACCTTC.

This clone was seen a handful of times. The chain recombines TRBV10-3 with TRBJ1-5; 7 bases match TRBD1. Trimming at V came to 3 bases and at J to 7 bases, leaving 6 bases not matched to a gene. Germline-derived CDR1 and CDR2 are ENHRY and SYGVKD. The CDR3 has 14 amino acids. DNA for the CDR3: TGTGCCATCAGTGAAGGGACAGAGGGCCAGCCCCAGCATTTT. Amino acid sequence: CAISEGTEGQPQHF.

The V call is TRBV5-5, the J call TRBJ2-3, with 7 bases that match TRBD2. V was clipped by 0 bases and J by 10 bases; unmatched bases: 14. The germline CDR1 and CDR2 sequences are SGHKS and YYEKEE (reference sequence). The CDR3 contains 16 residues. CDR3: CASSLALAELQTAQYF. The CDR3 DNA follows: TGTGCCAGCAGCTTGGCGCTAGCGGAACTTCAGACGGCGCAGTATTTT.

The chain links TRBV23-1 to TRBJ2-7; tentative D call: TRBD1 (5 bases). TRBV23-1 is designated an ORF whose function remains uncertain. This CDR3 has 14 amino acids. V lost 4 bases and J lost 0, with 10 bases in between. The CDR3 DNA is TGCGCCAGCAGTCCAGGCAGGGACTCCTACGAGCAGTACTTC. Translating gives CASSPGRDSYEQYF.

This clone has just one count. J is TRBJ1-5 and V is TRBV4-1; weak D call: TRBD1 (5 bases). CDR3 length: 16 amino acids. V was shortened by 3 bases and J by 2 bases, with 14 bases between the two germline ends. CDR1 and CDR2 (germline): MGHRA, YSYEKL. The CDR3 nucleotides read TGCGCCAGCAGCCACCCCTCGGACATAGGCAATCAGCCCCAGCATTTT. It is translated as CASSHPSDIGNQPQHF.

This clone was observed once. The V and J genes are TRBV28 and TRBJ1-4, with 8 bases that match TRBD1. The CDR3 loop spans 14 amino acids. CDR1 and CDR2 from the germline V gene are MDHEN and SYDVKM. Trimming took 5 bases from V and 10 from J; bases not matched to a gene: 9. The CDR3 DNA reads as TGTGCCAGCAGTCTGACAGGGGCCTCGGGAAAACTGTTTTTT. It encodes CASSLTGASGKLFF.

This chain links TRBV5-1 with TRBJ2-5; 7 positions agree with TRBD2. This CDR3 is 16 amino acids long. Trimming at V came to 0 bases and at J to 2 bases, leaving 7 bases not matched to a gene. Germline loops: CDR1 SGHRS, CDR2 YFSETQ. CDR3 in amino acids: CASSLAPAGNQETQYF. In DNA form, the CDR3 reads TGCGCCAGCAGCTTGGCCCCAGCGGGGAATCAAGAGACCCAGTACTTC.

This chain connects TRBV11-2 to TRBJ2-3; D ambiguous. Trimming removed 3 bases from V and 1 base from J, with 8 bases in between. The CDR3 has 14 residues. Germline lookup yields CDR1 SGHAT and CDR2 FQNNGV. In nucleotides, the CDR3 is TGTGCCAGCAGCTTGAGCGTGGGCACAGATACGCAGTATTTT. Protein: CASSLSVGTDTQYF.

The V call is TRBV28, the J call TRBJ1-2; 9 bases fit TRBD1. The CDR3 totals 16 residues. The junction had 14 bases not matched to a gene; V was cut back by 5 bases and J by 7 bases. The V gene's germline CDR1 is MDHEN and CDR2 SYDVKM. The CDR3 region is CASSLGQGTVTRGYTF. For the CDR3, the DNA is TGTGCCAGCAGTCTCGGACAGGGGACCGTTACTCGTGGCTACACCTTC.

This rearrangement joins TRBV5-1 to TRBJ2-2; possible D gene TRBD1, 6 bases. From germline, CDR1 is SGHRS and CDR2 YFSETQ. Trimming took off 4 bases at V and 6 bases at J, with 7 bases between the two ends. The CDR3 extends over 12 amino acids. Here the CDR3 DNA reads TGCGCCAGCAGCCAGGGGTCCGGGGAGCTGTTTTTT. This translates into CASSQGSGELFF.

The chain has TRBV7-2 and TRBJ2-1; D is perhaps TRBD2 (6 bases). Germline CDR1 and CDR2: SGHTA and FQGNSA. V lost 1 base, J lost 9 bases, and 16 bases lay in between. This CDR3 contains 15 residues. CDR3 residues: CASSLERPIGGEQFF. CDR3 DNA: TGTGCCAGCAGCTTAGAACGTCCTATCGGGGGTGAGCAGTTCTTC. Complete variable domain (other parts from reference TRBV7-2 and TRBJ2-1): GAGVSQSPSNKVTEKGKDVELRCDPISGHTALYWYRQSLGQGLEFLIYFQGNSAPDKSGLPSDRFSAERTGGSVSTLTIQRTQQEDSAVYLCASSLERPIGGEQFFGPGTRLTVL.

The chain recombines TRBV2 with TRBJ1-2, with TRBD1 matching over 7 bases. Trimming took 3 bases from V and 4 from J; bases not matched to a gene: 8. This CDR3 comprises 15 residues. Germline loops: CDR1 SNHLY, CDR2 FYNNEI. The CDR3 region is CASSEGQPGTYGYTF. The CDR3 nucleotides read TGTGCCAGCAGTGAGGGACAGCCGGGAACCTATGGCTACACCTTC.